The 15 T cell receptor beta chains listed next were all sequenced from one sample in a study of control samples from healthy donors and cancer patients. The method was immunoSEQ multiplex PCR; TCRdb's version includes in-frame clones alone and lacks a portion of them. The repertoire includes roughly 73,000 clones, roughly 92% of them detected once, and 5.8% sits in the top ten. The specimen was blood. The origin of the receptors is a woman aged 60-75 years in good health.

This chain links TRBV28 with TRBJ1-4; tentative D call: TRBD1 (6 bases). The CDR3 loop spans 15 amino acids. V lost 6 bases to trimming and J lost 7 bases, with 18 bases between them. Germline CDR1 reads MDHEN; CDR2 reads SYDVKM. The CDR3 is CASRLNTGTSEKLFF. DNA for the CDR3: TGTGCCAGCAGGCTAAACACAGGGACCTCTGAAAAACTGTTTTTT.

This clone was detected once. This chain joins TRBV27 and TRBJ1-1; 7 nucleotides match TRBD1. Germline CDR1 reads MNHEY; CDR2 reads SMNVEV (reference sequence). V dropped 5 bases and J dropped 4; count of bases not matched to a gene: 1. CDR3 size: 12 residues. This CDR3 is CASSTGATEAFF. CDR3 in DNA: TGTGCCAGCAGTACAGGGGCCACTGAAGCTTTCTTT.

This chain uses TRBV5-8 with TRBJ1-6; tentatively, D is TRBD1 (5 bases). The CDR3 has 15 amino acids. Germline loops: CDR1 SGHTS, CDR2 YDEGEE. The ends were cut back, 4 bases at V and 10 bases at J, with 18 bases in the middle. CDR3 in amino acids: CASSPLTGRGSPLHF. DNA for the CDR3: TGTGCCAGCAGCCCCCTGACCGGGAGGGGATCACCCCTCCACTTT.

V is TRBV7-2 and J is TRBJ2-3; D gene uncertain. The CDR3 has 13 residues. Germline assignment: CDR1 SGHTA and CDR2 FQGNSA. V dropped 4 bases and J dropped 7 bases, with 12 bases sitting between them. The CDR3 region is CASSSGPTNTQYF. As DNA, the CDR3 is TGTGCCAGCAGCTCTGGACCAACTAATACGCAGTATTTT. Full variable domain (outside the CDR3, taken from reference TRBV7-2 and TRBJ2-3): GAGVSQSPSNKVTEKGKDVELRCDPISGHTALYWYRQSLGQGLEFLIYFQGNSAPDKSGLPSDRFSAERTGGSVSTLTIQRTQQEDSAVYLCASSSGPTNTQYFGPGTRLTVL.

The table lists this clone with a count of one. The J gene is TRBJ2-5, the V gene TRBV5-1, with a weak D call TRBD1 (6 bases). The V and J ends lost 4 bases and 5 bases respectively, with 27 bases between them. CDR3 size: 18 residues. Germline-derived CDR1 and CDR2 are SGHRS and YFSETQ. In nucleotides, the CDR3 is TGCGCCAGCAGCCCCTATGGTTCCCCCAGGGGAGTGGAGGAGACCCAGTACTTC. Amino acid sequence: CASSPYGSPRGVEETQYF.

The rearrangement joins TRBV24-1 to TRBJ1-1, with D uncertain. The length of the CDR3 is 11 residues. The germline CDR1 and CDR2 sequences are KGHDR and SFDVKD. V lost 0 bases and J 9 bases, leaving 4 bases between the germline ends. The DNA for the CDR3 is TGTGCCACCAGTGATTTGGGGCAAGCTTTCTTT. Translating it yields CATSDLGQAFF.

This chain links TRBV5-1 with TRBJ2-3; possible D gene TRBD2, 5 bases. CDR3 size: 15 residues. Germline CDR1 and CDR2: SGHRS and YFSETQ. Trimming cost V 1 base and J 3 bases, with 12 bases left between them. The CDR3 coding sequence is TGCGCCAGCAGCTTGACGGGAAGCTTTACAGATACGCAGTATTTT. Amino acid sequence: CASSLTGSFTDTQYF.

The rearrangement links TRBV18 to TRBJ2-4; D gene ambiguous. V dropped 0 bases and J dropped 0 bases, with 6 bases sitting between them. CDR1 and CDR2 (germline): KGHSH, LQKENI. The CDR3 covers 15 residues. The CDR3 reads CASSPPGRAKNIQYF. The CDR3 DNA sequence: TGTGCCAGCTCACCACCGGGAAGAGCCAAAAACATTCAGTACTTC. The full variable domain, in which reference TRBV18 and TRBJ2-4 provide the parts outside the CDR3, is NAGVMQNPRHLVRRRGQEARLRCSPMKGHSHVYWYRQLPEEGLKFMVYLQKENIIDESGMPKERFSAEFPKEGPSILRIQQVVRGDSAAYFCASSPPGRAKNIQYFGAGTRLSVL.

This rearrangement joins TRBV5-1 to TRBJ2-2; the D gene is possibly TRBD2 (6 bases). V dropped 6 bases and J dropped 1 base, with 13 bases sitting between them. Per the germline V gene, CDR1 is SGHRS and CDR2 is YFSETQ. The CDR3 has 15 amino acids. CDR3 nucleotide sequence: TGCGCCAGCAACCCCGGGGGTCTGAACACCGGGGAGCTGTTTTTT. This gives the protein CASNPGGLNTGELFF.

V and J are TRBV30 and TRBJ1-2; no reliable D call. This CDR3 spans 13 amino acids. Per the germline V gene, CDR1 is GTSNPN and CDR2 is SVGIG (reference sequence). V lost 2 bases, J lost 4 bases, and 11 bases lay in between. The CDR3 region is CAWSREPTYGYTF. CDR3 in DNA: TGTGCCTGGAGTAGGGAGCCGACCTATGGCTACACCTTC.

V usage is TRBV7-9 and J usage is TRBJ1-1; D perhaps matches TRBD1 (5 bases). The CDR3 runs to 12 residues. Germline CDR1 is SEHNR and CDR2 is FQNEAQ (reference sequence). V was trimmed by 1 base and J by 9 bases, leaving 9 bases between them. CDR3 protein: CASSLGREKAFF. The CDR3, as DNA: TGTGCCAGCAGCTTAGGCAGGGAGAAAGCTTTCTTT.

This rearrangement joins TRBV11-2 to TRBJ2-3, with 9 nucleotides matching TRBD2. V was pared by 0 bases and J by 4 bases, with 11 bases of the junction left unmatched. In germline, CDR1 is SGHAT, CDR2 FQNNGV. The CDR3 has 18 amino acids. CDR3 residues: CASSLEGRWGGGADTQYF. The CDR3 bases are TGTGCCAGCAGCTTAGAGGGCCGGTGGGGCGGGGGGGCAGATACGCAGTATTTT.

The V gene is TRBV27, the J gene TRBJ2-2; no clear D gene. CDR3 length: 13 residues. Germline V gene sequence: CDR1 MNHEY, CDR2 SMNVEV (reference sequence). The V end lost 4 bases, the J end lost 4 bases, and 7 bases lay between the germline ends. The CDR3 sequence is CASSSERTGELFF. The CDR3 DNA sequence: TGTGCCAGCAGTTCCGAACGCACCGGGGAGCTGTTTTTT.

The J gene is TRBJ1-5, the V gene TRBV19, with a possible D match to TRBD1 (5 bases). The germline CDR1 and CDR2 sequences are LNHDA and SQIVND (reference sequence). V lost 4 bases, J lost 0 bases, and 13 bases lay in between. This CDR3 is 16 amino acids long. The CDR3 bases are TGTGCCAGTAGTACCCGACAGACCTATAGCAATCAGCCCCAGCATTTT. This encodes CASSTRQTYSNQPQHF.

The chain combines TRBV29-1 with TRBJ2-3; no clear D gene. This CDR3 spans 12 amino acids. Germline V gene sequence: CDR1 SQVTM, CDR2 ANQGSEA. Trimming cost V 6 bases and J 2 bases, with 9 bases left between them. CDR3 DNA sequence: TGCAGCGTAGCCGTCTCCACAGATACGCAGTATTTT. Its translation is CSVAVSTDTQYF.